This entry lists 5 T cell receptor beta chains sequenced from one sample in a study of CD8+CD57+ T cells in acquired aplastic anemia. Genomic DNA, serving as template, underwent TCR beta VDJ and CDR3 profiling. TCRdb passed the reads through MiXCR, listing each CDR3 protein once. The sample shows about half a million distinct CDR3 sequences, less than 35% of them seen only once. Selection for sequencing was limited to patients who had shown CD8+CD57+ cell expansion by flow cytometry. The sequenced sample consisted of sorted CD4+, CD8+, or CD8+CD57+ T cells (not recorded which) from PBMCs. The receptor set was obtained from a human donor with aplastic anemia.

CDR3 nucleotides: TGTGCCAGCAGCCTCCAGACTTTGTACAATGAGCAGTTCTTC. This encodes CASSLQTLYNEQFF. The rearrangement joins TRBV11-2 to TRBJ2-1; no definite D call. V shed 5 bases and J shed 4 bases, with 12 bases lying between them. Germline lookup yields CDR1 SGHAT and CDR2 FQNNGV. The CDR3 is 14 residues long.

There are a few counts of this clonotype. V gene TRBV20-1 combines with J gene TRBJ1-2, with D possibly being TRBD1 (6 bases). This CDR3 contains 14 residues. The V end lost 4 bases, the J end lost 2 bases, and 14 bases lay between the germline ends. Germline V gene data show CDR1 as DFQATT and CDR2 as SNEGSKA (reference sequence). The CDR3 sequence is CSATRQGRNYGYTF. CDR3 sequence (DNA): TGCAGTGCTACGAGGCAGGGGAGAAACTATGGCTACACCTTC.

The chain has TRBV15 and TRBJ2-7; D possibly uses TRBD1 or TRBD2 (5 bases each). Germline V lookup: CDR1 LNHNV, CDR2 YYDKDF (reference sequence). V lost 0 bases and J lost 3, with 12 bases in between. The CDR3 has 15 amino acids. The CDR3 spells CATSRDGTVIYEQYF. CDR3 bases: TGTGCCACCAGCAGAGATGGGACGGTCATCTACGAGCAGTACTTC.

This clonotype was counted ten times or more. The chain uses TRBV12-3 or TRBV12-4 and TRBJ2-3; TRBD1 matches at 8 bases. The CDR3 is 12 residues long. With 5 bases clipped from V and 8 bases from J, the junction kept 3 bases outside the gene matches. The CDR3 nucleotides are TGTGCCAGCAGTACGACAGGGGTTACGCAGTATTTT. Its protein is CASSTTGVTQYF.

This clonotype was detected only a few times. CDR3: CASSSSYPPSSYEQYF. In nucleotides, the CDR3 is TGTGCCAGCAGCTCGAGCTACCCCCCTAGCTCCTACGAGCAGTACTTC. The gene calls are TRBV5-5 and TRBJ2-7; D remains unclear. From germline, CDR1 is SGHKS and CDR2 YYEKEE (reference sequence). V was cut by 3 bases and J by 0 bases, with 16 bases left in between. The CDR3 spans 16 residues.